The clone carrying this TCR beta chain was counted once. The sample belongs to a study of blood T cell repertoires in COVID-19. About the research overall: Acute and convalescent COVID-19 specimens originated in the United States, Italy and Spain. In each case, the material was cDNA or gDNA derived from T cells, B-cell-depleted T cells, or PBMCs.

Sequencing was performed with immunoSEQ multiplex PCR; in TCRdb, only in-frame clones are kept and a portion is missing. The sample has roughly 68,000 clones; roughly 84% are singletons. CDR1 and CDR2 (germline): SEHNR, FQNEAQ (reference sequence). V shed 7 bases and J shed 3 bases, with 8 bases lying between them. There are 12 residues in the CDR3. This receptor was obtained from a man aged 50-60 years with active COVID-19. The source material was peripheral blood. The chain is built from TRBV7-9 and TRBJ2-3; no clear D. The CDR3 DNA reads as TGTGCCAGCACGTCCAGGACAGATACGCAGTATTTT. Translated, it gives CASTSRTDTQYF. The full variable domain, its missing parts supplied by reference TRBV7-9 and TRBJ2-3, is DTGVSQNPRHKITKRGQNVTFRCDPISEHNRLYWYRQTLGQGPEFLTYFQNEAQLEKSRLLSDRFSAERPKGSFSTLEIQRTEQGDSAMYLCASTSRTDTQYFGPGTRLTVL.